The clone carrying this T cell receptor beta chain turned up a few times. Its target is unknown. Making the TCR beta libraries involved quantitative 5'-RACE with molecular barcodes. TCRdb itself ran the 5' RACE reads through MiXCR, one entry per CDR3 protein. This table holds about 360,000 distinct CDR3 sequences, 20% to 25% found once. The data are from a study of CD8 T cells in ankylosing spondylitis. Study findings and constraints: There was a TCR beta motif, made of eight highly homologous variants, that appeared characteristic of ankylosing spondylitis blood. Disease-linked clones proved CD8+ and comparatively uncommon in peripheral blood. Certain motif variants had earlier been reported in reactive arthritis synovial fluid and blood.

The receptor's source is a male donor with ankylosing spondylitis or in good health (not recorded which). The sample was blood, either unsorted or a sorted T cell fraction (not recorded which).

The CDR3 sequence is CSARDGVGGAYNEQFF. The CDR3 coding sequence is TGCAGTGCTAGAGATGGGGTGGGGGGGGCTTACAATGAGCAGTTCTTC. V usage is TRBV20-1 and J usage is TRBJ2-1, with a possible D match to TRBD2 (7 bases). Germline CDR1 is DFQATT and CDR2 is SNEGSKA (reference sequence). Between the trimmed V and J ends, which lost 0 bases and 4 bases, there was a span of 16 bases. The CDR3 covers 16 residues.